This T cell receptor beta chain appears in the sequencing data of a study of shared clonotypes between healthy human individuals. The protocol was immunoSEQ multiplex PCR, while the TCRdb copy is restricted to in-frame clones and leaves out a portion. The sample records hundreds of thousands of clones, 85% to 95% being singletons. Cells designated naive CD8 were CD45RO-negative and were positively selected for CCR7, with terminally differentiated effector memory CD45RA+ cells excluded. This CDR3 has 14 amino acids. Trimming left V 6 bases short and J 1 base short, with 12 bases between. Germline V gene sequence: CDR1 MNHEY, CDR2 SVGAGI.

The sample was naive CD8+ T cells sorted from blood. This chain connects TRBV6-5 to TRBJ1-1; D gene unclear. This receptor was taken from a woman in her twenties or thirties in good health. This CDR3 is CASSYTGENTEAFF. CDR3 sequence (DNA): TGTGCCAGCAGCTATACTGGAGAGAACACTGAAGCTTTCTTT.